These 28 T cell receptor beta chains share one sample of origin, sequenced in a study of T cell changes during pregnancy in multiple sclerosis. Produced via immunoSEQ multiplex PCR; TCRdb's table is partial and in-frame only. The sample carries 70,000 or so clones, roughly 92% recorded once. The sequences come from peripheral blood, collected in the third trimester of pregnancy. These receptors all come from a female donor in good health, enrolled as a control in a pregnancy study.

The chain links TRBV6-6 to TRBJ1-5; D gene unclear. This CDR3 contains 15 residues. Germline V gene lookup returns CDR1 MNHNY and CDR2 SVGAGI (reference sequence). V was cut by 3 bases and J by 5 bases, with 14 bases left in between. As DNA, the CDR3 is TGTGCCAGCAGTTATCTCCTATTCGGAGATCAGCCCCAGCATTTT. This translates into CASSYLLFGDQPQHF.

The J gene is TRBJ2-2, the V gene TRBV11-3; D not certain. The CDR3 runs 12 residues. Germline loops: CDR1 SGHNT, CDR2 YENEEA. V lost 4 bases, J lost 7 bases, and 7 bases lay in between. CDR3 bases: TGTGCCAGCAGCTCCCCCCACGGGGAGCTGTTTTTT. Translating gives CASSSPHGELFF.

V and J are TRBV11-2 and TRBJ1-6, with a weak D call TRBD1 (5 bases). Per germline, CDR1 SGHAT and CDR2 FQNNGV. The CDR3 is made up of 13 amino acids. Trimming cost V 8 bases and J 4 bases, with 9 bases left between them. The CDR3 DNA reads TGTGCCAGCGGGCGGGGGTATAATTCACCCCTCCACTTT. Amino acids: CASGRGYNSPLHF.

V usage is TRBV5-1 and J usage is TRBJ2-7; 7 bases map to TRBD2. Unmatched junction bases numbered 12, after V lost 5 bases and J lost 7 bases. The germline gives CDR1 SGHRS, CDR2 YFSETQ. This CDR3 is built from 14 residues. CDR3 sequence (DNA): TGCGCCAGCAGATTCCAGCGGGGTCAGACGGAGCAGTACTTC. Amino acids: CASRFQRGQTEQYF.

In DNA, the CDR3 is TGTGCCAGCTCACCACTAGCAGGGGCGAACAATCAGCCCCAGCATTTT. Protein product: CASSPLAGANNQPQHF. The chain recombines TRBV18 with TRBJ1-5; a weak D match, TRBD1 (6 bases). Trimming removed 1 base from V and 3 bases from J, with 13 bases in between. CDR1 and CDR2 from the germline V gene are KGHSH and LQKENI. The length of the CDR3 is 16 residues. The full variable domain, its missing parts supplied by reference TRBV18 and TRBJ1-5, is NAGVMQNPRHLVRRRGQEARLRCSPMKGHSHVYWYRQLPEEGLKFMVYLQKENIIDESGMPKERFSAEFPKEGPSILRIQQVVRGDSAAYFCASSPLAGANNQPQHFGDGTRLSIL.

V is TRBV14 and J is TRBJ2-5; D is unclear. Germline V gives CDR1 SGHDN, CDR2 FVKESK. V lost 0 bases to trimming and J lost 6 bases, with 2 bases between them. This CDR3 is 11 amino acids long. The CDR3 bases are TGTGCCAGCAGCCAAGATAAGACCCAGTACTTC. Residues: CASSQDKTQYF.

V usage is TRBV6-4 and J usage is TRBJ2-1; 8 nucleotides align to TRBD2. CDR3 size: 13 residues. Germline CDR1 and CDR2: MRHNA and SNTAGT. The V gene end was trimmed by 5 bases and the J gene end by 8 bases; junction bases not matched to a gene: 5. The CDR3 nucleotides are TGTGCCAGCAGTCAAAGCGGGAGCTATGAGCAGTTCTTC. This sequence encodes CASSQSGSYEQFF.

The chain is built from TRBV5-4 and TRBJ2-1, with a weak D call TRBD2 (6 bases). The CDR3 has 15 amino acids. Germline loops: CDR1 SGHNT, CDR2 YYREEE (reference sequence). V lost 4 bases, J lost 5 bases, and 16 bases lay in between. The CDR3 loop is CASSPAIADNNEQFF. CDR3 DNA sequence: TGTGCCAGCAGCCCCGCAATAGCGGACAACAATGAGCAGTTCTTC.

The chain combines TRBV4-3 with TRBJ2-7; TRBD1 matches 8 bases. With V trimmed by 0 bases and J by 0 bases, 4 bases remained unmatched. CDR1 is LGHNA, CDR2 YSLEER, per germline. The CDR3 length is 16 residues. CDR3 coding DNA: TGCGCCAGCAGCCAAGAGGGCAGGGGGCTCTCCTACGAGCAGTACTTC. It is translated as CASSQEGRGLSYEQYF.

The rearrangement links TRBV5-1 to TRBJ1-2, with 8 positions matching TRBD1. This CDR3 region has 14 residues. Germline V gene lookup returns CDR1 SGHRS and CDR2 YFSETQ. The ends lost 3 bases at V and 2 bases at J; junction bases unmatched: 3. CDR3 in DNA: TGCGCCAGCAGCTCCAGGACAGGGAACTATGGCTACACCTTC. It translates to CASSSRTGNYGYTF.

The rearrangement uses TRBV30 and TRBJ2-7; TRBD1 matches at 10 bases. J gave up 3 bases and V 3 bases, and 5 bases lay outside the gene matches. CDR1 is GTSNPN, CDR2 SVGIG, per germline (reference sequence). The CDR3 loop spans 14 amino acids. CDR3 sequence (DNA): TGTGCCTGGAGCCAGACAGGGGGCGACTACGAGCAGTACTTC. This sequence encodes CAWSQTGGDYEQYF. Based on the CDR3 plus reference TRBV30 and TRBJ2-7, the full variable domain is SQTIHQWPATLVQPVGSPLSLECTVEGTSNPNLYWYRQAAGRGLQLLFYSVGIGQISSEVPQNLSASRPQDRQFILSSKKLLLSDSGFYLCAWSQTGGDYEQYFGPGTRLTVT.

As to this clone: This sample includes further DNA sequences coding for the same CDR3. The CDR3 DNA reads as TGCGCCAGCAGCTTAGGCCAGGGCAATGAAAAACTGTTTTTT. Translation: CASSLGQGNEKLFF. The chain couples TRBV5-1 to TRBJ1-4; D is possibly TRBD1 (5 bases). V lost 2 bases, J lost 5 bases, and 10 bases lay in between. Germline V gives CDR1 SGHRS, CDR2 YFSETQ. The CDR3 spans 14 residues.

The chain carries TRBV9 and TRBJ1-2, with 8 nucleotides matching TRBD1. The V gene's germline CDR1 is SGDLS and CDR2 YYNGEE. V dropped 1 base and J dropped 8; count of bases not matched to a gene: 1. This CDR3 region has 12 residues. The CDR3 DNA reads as TGTGCCAGCAGCGTACAGGGGGCAGGCTACACCTTC. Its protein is CASSVQGAGYTF.

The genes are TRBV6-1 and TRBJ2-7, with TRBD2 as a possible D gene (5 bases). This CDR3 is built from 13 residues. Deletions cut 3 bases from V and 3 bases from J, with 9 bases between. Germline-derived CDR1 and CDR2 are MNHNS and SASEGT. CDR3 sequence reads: CASSEDFYYEQYF. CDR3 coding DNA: TGTGCCAGCAGTGAGGACTTTTACTACGAGCAGTACTTC.

CDR3 DNA: TGCGCCAGCAGCTTGCGGGACAGGGGACGGTACCAAGAGACCCAGTACTTC. It encodes CASSLRDRGRYQETQYF. The chain is built from TRBV5-1 and TRBJ2-5; 10 bases align to TRBD1. V was pared by 1 base and J by 0 bases, with 6 bases of the junction left unmatched. This CDR3 comprises 17 residues. The V gene's germline CDR1 is SGHRS and CDR2 YFSETQ.

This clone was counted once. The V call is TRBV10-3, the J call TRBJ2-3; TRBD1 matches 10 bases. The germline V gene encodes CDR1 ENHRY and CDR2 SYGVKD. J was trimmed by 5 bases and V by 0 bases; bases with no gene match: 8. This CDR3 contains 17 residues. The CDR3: CAISESTKGQGIDTQYF. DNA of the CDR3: TGTGCCATCAGTGAGTCGACGAAGGGACAGGGGATAGATACGCAGTATTTT.

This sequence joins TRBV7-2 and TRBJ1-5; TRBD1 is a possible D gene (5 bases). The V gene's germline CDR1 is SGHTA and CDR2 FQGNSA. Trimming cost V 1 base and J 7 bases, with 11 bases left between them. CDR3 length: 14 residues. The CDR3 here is CASSLGRGVQPQHF. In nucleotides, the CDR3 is TGTGCCAGCAGCTTAGGGAGGGGCGTGCAGCCCCAGCATTTT.

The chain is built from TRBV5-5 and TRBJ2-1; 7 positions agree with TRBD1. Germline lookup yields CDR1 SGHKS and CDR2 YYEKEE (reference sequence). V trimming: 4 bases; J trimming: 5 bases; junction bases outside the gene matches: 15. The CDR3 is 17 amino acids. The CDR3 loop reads CASSQHPTGTANNEQFF. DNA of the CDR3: TGTGCCAGCAGCCAACACCCCACCGGGACAGCAAACAATGAGCAGTTCTTC. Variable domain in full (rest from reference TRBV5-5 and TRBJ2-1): DAGVTQSPTHLIKTRGQQVTLRCSPISGHKSVSWYQQVLGQGPQFIFQYYEKEERGRGNFPDRFSARQFPNYSSELNVNALLLGDSALYLCASSQHPTGTANNEQFFGPGTRLTVL.

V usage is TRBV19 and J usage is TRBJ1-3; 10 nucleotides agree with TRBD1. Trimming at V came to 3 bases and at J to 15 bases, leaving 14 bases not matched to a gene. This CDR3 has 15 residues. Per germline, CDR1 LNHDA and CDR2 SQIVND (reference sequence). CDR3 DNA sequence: TGTGCCAGTAGTATTTACTCCGGCGGACAGGGGGTAACATATTTT. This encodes CASSIYSGGQGVTYF.

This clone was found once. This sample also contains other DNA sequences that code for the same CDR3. DNA of the CDR3: TGTGCCAGCAGCCCTGGACAGGGCTATGGCTACACCTTC. This codes for CASSPGQGYGYTF. This rearrangement joins TRBV7-3 to TRBJ1-2, with 8 bases aligning to TRBD1. The germline V gene encodes CDR1 SGHTA and CDR2 FQGTGA. Trimming removed 5 bases from V and 4 bases from J; junction bases left unmatched: 3. The CDR3 contains 13 residues.

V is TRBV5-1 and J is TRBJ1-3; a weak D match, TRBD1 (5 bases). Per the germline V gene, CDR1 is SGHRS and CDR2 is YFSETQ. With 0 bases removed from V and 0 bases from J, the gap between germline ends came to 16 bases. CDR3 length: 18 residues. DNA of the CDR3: TGCGCCAGCAGCTTGGGACCTCAGGGTCGAGACTCTGGAAACACCATATATTTT. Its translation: CASSLGPQGRDSGNTIYF.

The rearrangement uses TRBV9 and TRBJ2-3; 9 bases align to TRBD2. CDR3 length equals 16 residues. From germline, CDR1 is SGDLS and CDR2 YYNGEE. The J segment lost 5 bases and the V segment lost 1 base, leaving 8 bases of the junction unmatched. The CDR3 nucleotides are TGTGCCAGCAGCGTAAAGGCGGGAGGGCTTAGAGATACGCAGTATTTT. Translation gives CASSVKAGGLRDTQYF.

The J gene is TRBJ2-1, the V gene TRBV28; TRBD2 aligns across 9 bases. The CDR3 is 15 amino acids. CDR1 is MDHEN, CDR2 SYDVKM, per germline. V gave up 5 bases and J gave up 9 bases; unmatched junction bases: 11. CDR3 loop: CASSLSGSVRPEQFF. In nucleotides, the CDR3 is TGTGCCAGCAGTCTTAGCGGGAGCGTCAGGCCTGAGCAGTTCTTC.

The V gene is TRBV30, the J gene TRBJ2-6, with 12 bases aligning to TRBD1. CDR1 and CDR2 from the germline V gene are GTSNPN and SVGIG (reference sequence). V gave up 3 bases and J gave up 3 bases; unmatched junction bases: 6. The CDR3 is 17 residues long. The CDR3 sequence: CAWSPGTGGGGANVLTF. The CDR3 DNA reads TGTGCCTGGAGCCCCGGGACAGGGGGCGGTGGGGCCAACGTCCTGACTTTC.

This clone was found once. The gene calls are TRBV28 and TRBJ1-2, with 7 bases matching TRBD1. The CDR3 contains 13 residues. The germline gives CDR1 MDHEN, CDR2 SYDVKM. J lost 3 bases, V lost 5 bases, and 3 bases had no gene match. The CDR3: CASSPDRDYGYTF. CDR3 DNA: TGTGCCAGCAGTCCTGACAGGGACTATGGCTACACCTTC.

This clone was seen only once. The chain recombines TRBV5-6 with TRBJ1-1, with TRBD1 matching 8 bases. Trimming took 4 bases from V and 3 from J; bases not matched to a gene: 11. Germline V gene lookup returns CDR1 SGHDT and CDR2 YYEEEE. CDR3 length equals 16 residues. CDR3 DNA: TGTGCCAGCAGCGCAGACAGGGGCATGTCGGACACTGAAGCTTTCTTT. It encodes CASSADRGMSDTEAFF.

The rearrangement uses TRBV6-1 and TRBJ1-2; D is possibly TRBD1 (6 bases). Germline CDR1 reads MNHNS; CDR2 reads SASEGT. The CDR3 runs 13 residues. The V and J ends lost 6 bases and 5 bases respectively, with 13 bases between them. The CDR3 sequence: CASSAGQSYGYTF. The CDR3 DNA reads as TGTGCCAGCAGCGCAGGACAGAGTTATGGCTACACCTTC.

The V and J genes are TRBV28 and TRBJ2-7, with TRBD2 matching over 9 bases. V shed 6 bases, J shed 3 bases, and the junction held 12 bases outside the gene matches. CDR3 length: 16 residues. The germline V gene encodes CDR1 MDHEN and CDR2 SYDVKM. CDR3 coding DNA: TGTGCCAGCAGACCAGCGGGGCTAGCGGGGATCTACGAGCAGTACTTC. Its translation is CASRPAGLAGIYEQYF.